The 22 T cell receptor beta chains reported below all come from one sample, sequenced in a study of blood T cell repertoires in COVID-19. The assay was immunoSEQ multiplex PCR, and TCRdb's table has in-frame clones only and misses some. The sample contains 65,000 to 85,000 clones, 80% to 90% of which appear only once. The sample was peripheral blood. The source of these receptors is a woman aged 55-69 years with acute or convalescent COVID-19.

The chain combines TRBV5-4 with TRBJ2-1, with D maybe TRBD2 (6 bases). The CDR3 loop spans 15 amino acids. V was pared by 2 bases and J by 7 bases, with 16 bases between. Germline lookup yields CDR1 SGHNT and CDR2 YYREEE (reference sequence). The CDR3 region is CASSLGGSSWNEQFF. DNA for the CDR3: TGTGCCAGCAGCTTAGGAGGGAGTTCATGGAATGAGCAGTTCTTC.

V is TRBV5-4 and J is TRBJ2-1; the match to TRBD1 covers 10 bases. The V gene end was trimmed by 5 bases and the J gene end by 6 bases; junction bases not matched to a gene: 5. CDR1 SGHNT and CDR2 YYREEE come from the germline V gene (reference sequence). The CDR3 loop spans 14 amino acids. In nucleotides, the CDR3 is TGTGCCAGCAGGGAGACAGGGGGCCGCAATGAGCAGTTCTTC. Encoded protein: CASRETGGRNEQFF.

V is TRBV7-3 and J is TRBJ2-1; TRBD2 might be the D (5 bases). This CDR3 has 14 amino acids. Trimming removed 5 bases at V and 9 bases at J, with 17 bases between. Germline-derived CDR1 and CDR2 are SGHTA and FQGTGA. This chain's CDR3 is CASSLRDFAGEQFF. CDR3 DNA sequence: TGTGCCAGCAGCCTTCGGGATTTTGCGGGTGAGCAGTTCTTC.

This chain links TRBV6-5 with TRBJ1-4; weak D call: TRBD1 (5 bases). This CDR3 is 15 amino acids long. In germline, CDR1 is MNHEY, CDR2 SVGAGI. V was clipped by 0 bases and J by 1 base, with 6 bases between them. CDR3 sequence: CASSYSGGTNEKLFF. The CDR3 DNA is TGTGCCAGCAGTTACTCGGGGGGAACTAATGAAAAACTGTTTTTT.

The CDR3 DNA sequence: TGTGCCAGCTCACCGAAGCGGGGGGTTTACAATGAGCAGTTCTTC. Translating it yields CASSPKRGVYNEQFF. V is TRBV18 and J is TRBJ2-1, with 9 bases fitting TRBD2. Germline V gene sequence: CDR1 KGHSH, CDR2 LQKENI. The J segment lost 4 bases and the V segment lost 3 bases, leaving 4 bases of the junction unmatched. The CDR3 sequence is 15 residues long.

CDR3 residues: CSVDRQGHGYTF. CDR3 nucleotides: TGCAGCGTTGATCGACAGGGGCATGGCTACACCTTC. The chain recombines TRBV29-1 with TRBJ1-2; 8 bases agree with TRBD1. Trimming took 3 bases from V and 6 from J; bases not matched to a gene: 3. There are 12 residues in the CDR3. Germline V lookup: CDR1 SQVTM, CDR2 ANQGSEA.

The chain carries TRBV29-1 and TRBJ1-2; D is undetermined. Germline CDR1 and CDR2: SQVTM and ANQGSEA. This CDR3 is built from 12 residues. Trimming took off 3 bases at V and 4 bases at J, with 9 bases between the two ends. This CDR3 is CSVELAGYGYTF. CDR3 in DNA: TGCAGCGTTGAGCTGGCGGGCTATGGCTACACCTTC.

The V gene is TRBV5-3, the J gene TRBJ1-1, with TRBD1 as a possible D gene (6 bases). TRBV5-3 is flagged as an ORF with uncertain function. This CDR3 region has 16 residues. With 0 bases removed from V and 2 bases from J, the gap between germline ends came to 14 bases. CDR3 region: CARSLEAGDGNTEAFF. As DNA, the CDR3 is TGTGCCAGAAGCTTGGAGGCAGGGGATGGCAACACTGAAGCTTTCTTT.

This CDR3 is CASSYGGRSTDTQYF. The DNA of the CDR3 is TGTGCCAGCAGTTATGGGGGCCGTAGCACAGATACGCAGTATTTT. V and J are TRBV27 and TRBJ2-3; a possible D gene is TRBD1 (6 bases). This CDR3 has 15 residues. Germline CDR1 and CDR2: MNHEY and SMNVEV (reference sequence). Trimming removed 4 bases from V and 0 bases from J, with 11 bases in between.

This clone was detected only a few times. J is TRBJ2-7 and V is TRBV5-5; D remains unclear. Germline CDR1 and CDR2: SGHKS and YYEKEE (reference sequence). The CDR3 runs to 13 residues. Trimming removed 6 bases at V and 0 bases at J, with 10 bases between. The CDR3 DNA reads TGTGCCAGCACCCTGACAAACTCCTACGAGCAGTACTTC. It encodes CASTLTNSYEQYF.

As to this clone: A junction boundary mismatches the germline segment, possibly from a read error. V usage is TRBV6-1 and J usage is TRBJ2-3, with D maybe TRBD1 (6 bases). The CDR3 totals 14 residues. Germline-derived CDR1 and CDR2 are MNHNS and SASEGT. CDR3 residues: CASSQADSFDTQYF. DNA for the CDR3: TGTGCCAGCAGTCAAGCGGACAGCTTCGATACGCAGTATTTT.

This clone was found once. The genes are TRBV6-2 or TRBV6-3 and TRBJ2-3; 10 nucleotides agree with TRBD1. The junction had 6 bases not matched to a gene; V was cut back by 0 bases and J by 0 bases. The germline V gene has CDR1 MNHEY and CDR2 SVGEGT. This CDR3 region has 18 residues. CDR3 in amino acids: CASSYSGTGASSTDTQYF. The CDR3 region has the DNA TGTGCCAGCAGTTACTCAGGGACAGGGGCCTCTAGCACAGATACGCAGTATTTT.

This clone was detected many times. The rearrangement joins TRBV6-2 or TRBV6-3 to TRBJ2-3, with D possibly being TRBD2 (6 bases). Germline V lookup: CDR1 MNHEY, CDR2 SVGEGT. V was shortened by 8 bases and J by 4 bases, with 16 bases between the two germline ends. This CDR3 is built from 14 residues. The CDR3 nucleotides are TGTGCCAGCCGCCGGCCCCCTAGCGCAGATACGCAGTATTTT. The encoded protein is CASRRPPSADTQYF.

This clone was counted between two and nine times. This chain links TRBV23-1 with TRBJ2-7; 7 nucleotides agree with TRBD1. TRBV23-1 is reported as an ORF; its role is uncertain. There are 15 residues in the CDR3. Trimming removed 0 bases from V and 3 bases from J; junction bases left unmatched: 5. The CDR3 sequence: CASSQSGQDHYEQYV. Here the CDR3 DNA reads TGCGCCAGCAGTCAATCAGGACAGGATCACTACGAGCAGTACGTC.

The chain combines TRBV4-2 with TRBJ2-1; 11 bases fit TRBD2. The ends lost 0 bases at V and 8 bases at J; junction bases unmatched: 15. CDR1 and CDR2 (germline): LGHNA, YNFKEQ. This CDR3 has 19 amino acids. CDR3 in amino acids: CASSQDLAGGPYVYDEQFF. The CDR3 DNA reads as TGTGCCAGCAGCCAAGACTTAGCGGGGGGGCCTTATGTTTACGATGAGCAGTTCTTC.

J is TRBJ2-3 and V is TRBV18; the D gene is possibly TRBD1 (6 bases). Trimming pared 4 bases from V and 0 bases from J, leaving 11 bases between. Germline CDR1 is KGHSH and CDR2 is LQKENI. This CDR3 is 15 amino acids long. For the CDR3, the DNA is TGTGCCAGCTCACTCACAGGGTCCAGCACAGATACGCAGTATTTT. Protein sequence: CASSLTGSSTDTQYF.

The genes are TRBV2 and TRBJ1-5; TRBD1 agrees at 8 bases. The CDR3 is 16 residues long. Germline V gives CDR1 SNHLY, CDR2 FYNNEI. The V segment lost 2 bases and the J segment 2 bases; nucleotides outside the gene matches: 5. The CDR3 nucleotides read TGTGCCAGCAGTGAATCTACAGGGGGGGGCAATCAGCCCCAGCATTTT. Protein: CASSESTGGGNQPQHF.

This chain uses TRBV6-1 with TRBJ2-1; TRBD1 is a possible D gene (6 bases). Per the germline V gene, CDR1 is MNHNS and CDR2 is SASEGT. Trimming took 3 bases from V and 5 from J, leaving 14 bases between them. The CDR3 is made up of 15 amino acids. In DNA, the CDR3 is TGTGCCAGCAGTGACATTGCGACAGGTGACAATGAGCAGTTCTTC. Encoded protein: CASSDIATGDNEQFF.

The genes are TRBV6-4 and TRBJ1-4; 7 nucleotides agree with TRBD1. The CDR3 is 15 residues long. Germline CDR1 MRHNA, CDR2 SNTAGT. The junction had 12 bases not matched to a gene; V was cut back by 6 bases and J by 8 bases. Here the CDR3 DNA reads TGTGCCAGCAGCTTCGGACAGGACGTTGGGGAAAAACTGTTTTTT. This gives the protein CASSFGQDVGEKLFF.

This sequence joins TRBV5-1 and TRBJ2-6; D is uncertain. CDR1 and CDR2 (germline): SGHRS, YFSETQ. This CDR3 comprises 15 residues. Between the trimmed V and J ends, which lost 0 bases and 0 bases, there was a span of 4 bases. CDR3 bases: TGCGCCAGCAGCTTGGGAGGCTCTGGGGCCAACGTCCTGACTTTC. Its translation: CASSLGGSGANVLTF.

The chain combines TRBV25-1 with TRBJ1-5, with D tentatively TRBD1 (6 bases). Germline V gene lookup returns CDR1 MGHDK and CDR2 SYGVNS. The CDR3 has 14 residues. V was cut by 2 bases and J by 6 bases, with 11 bases left in between. The DNA for the CDR3 is TGTGCCAGCAGTGAAACAGGGTCGAGTCAGCCCCAGCATTTT. Amino acid sequence: CASSETGSSQPQHF.

The chain employs TRBV7-2 and TRBJ2-5; 8 bases map to TRBD2. The CDR3 consists of 17 residues. Germline loops: CDR1 SGHTA, CDR2 FQGNSA. With V trimmed by 5 bases and J by 3 bases, 14 bases remained unmatched. CDR3 sequence: CASSRQDGRRGEETQYF. Written as DNA, the CDR3 is TGTGCCAGCAGCCGCCAGGACGGACGGCGGGGGGAAGAGACCCAGTACTTC.